This T cell receptor beta chain was sequenced during a study of blood T cell repertoires in COVID-19. At the level of the study: The United States, Italy and Spain supplied acute and convalescent COVID-19 samples. Sources were T cells, B-cell-depleted T cells, or PBMCs; the material itself was cDNA or gDNA.

Germline V lookup: CDR1 LGHDT, CDR2 YNNKEL (reference sequence). V was cut by 1 base and J by 2 bases, with 11 bases left in between. This CDR3 region has 15 residues. Here immunoSEQ multiplex PCR was the method, and the copy in TCRdb shows in-frame clones only, minus some. The sample shows under 350,000 clones, 80% to 90% of them seen only once. Material: PBMCs or T cells enriched from blood (not recorded which). The sequence derives from a middle-aged woman with acute COVID-19. The genes are TRBV3-1 (or the pseudogene TRBV3-2) and TRBJ1-1; unclear D gene. The CDR3 spells CASSQGGLLNTEAFF. As DNA, the CDR3 is TGTGCCAGCAGCCAAGGAGGCCTCTTAAACACTGAAGCTTTCTTT.